Sequencing of this TCR beta chain was carried out in a study of T cell repertoires in cytomegalovirus infection. TCRdb reprocessed the reads with MiXCR, giving one entry per CDR3 protein. The top ten clones hold around three fifths of a sample with approximately 120,000 distinct CDR3 sequences, around 32% of them seen once. The CDR3 length is 14 residues. Deletions cut 5 bases from V and 4 bases from J, with 12 bases between. Germline values: CDR1 SGHKS, CDR2 YYEKEE (reference sequence). Regarding this clonotype: Antigen unknown.

This material consisted of CD8+ T cells from cultured PBMCs, taken from culture after CMV antigen stimulation. The chain combines TRBV5-5 with TRBJ2-2; no clear D. The sequence was obtained from a human donor in good health (CMV status not recorded). Some clones in this sample may be carry-over from other donors' samples. The CDR3 protein is CASRDPPSTGELFF. The CDR3, as DNA: TGTGCCAGCAGGGATCCACCTAGCACCGGGGAGCTGTTTTTT.